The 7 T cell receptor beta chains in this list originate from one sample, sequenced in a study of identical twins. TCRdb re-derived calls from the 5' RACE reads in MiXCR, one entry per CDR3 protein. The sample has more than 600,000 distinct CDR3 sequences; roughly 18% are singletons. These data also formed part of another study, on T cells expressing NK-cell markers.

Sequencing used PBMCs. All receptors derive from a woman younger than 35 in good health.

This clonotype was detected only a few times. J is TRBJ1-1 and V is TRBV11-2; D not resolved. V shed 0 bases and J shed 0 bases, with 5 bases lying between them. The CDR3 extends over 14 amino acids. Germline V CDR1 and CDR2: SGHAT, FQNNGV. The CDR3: CASSLETMNTEAFF. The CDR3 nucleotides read TGTGCCAGCAGCTTAGAAACTATGAACACTGAAGCTTTCTTT.

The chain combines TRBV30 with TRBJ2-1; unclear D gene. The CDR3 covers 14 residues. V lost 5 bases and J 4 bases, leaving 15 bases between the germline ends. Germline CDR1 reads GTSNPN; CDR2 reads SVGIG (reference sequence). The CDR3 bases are TGTGCCTGGGACCTTGACCCGGAGTACAATGAGCAGTTCTTC. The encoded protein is CAWDLDPEYNEQFF. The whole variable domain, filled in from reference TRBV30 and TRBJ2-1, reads SQTIHQWPATLVQPVGSPLSLECTVEGTSNPNLYWYRQAAGRGLQLLFYSVGIGQISSEVPQNLSASRPQDRQFILSSKKLLLSDSGFYLCAWDLDPEYNEQFFGPGTRLTVL.

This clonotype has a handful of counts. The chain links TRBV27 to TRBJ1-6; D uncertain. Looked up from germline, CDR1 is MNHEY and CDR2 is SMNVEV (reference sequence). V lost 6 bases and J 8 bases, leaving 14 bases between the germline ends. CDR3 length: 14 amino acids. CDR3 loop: CASRQGWSYSPLHF. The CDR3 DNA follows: TGTGCCAGCAGACAAGGGTGGAGTTATTCACCCCTCCACTTT.

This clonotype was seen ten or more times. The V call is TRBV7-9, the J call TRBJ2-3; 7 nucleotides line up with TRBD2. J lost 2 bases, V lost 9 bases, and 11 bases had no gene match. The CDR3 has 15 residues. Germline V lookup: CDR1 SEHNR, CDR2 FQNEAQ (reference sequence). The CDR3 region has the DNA TGTGCCAGTCTTCCGCTCCGGGGGGACACAGATACGCAGTATTTT. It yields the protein CASLPLRGDTDTQYF.

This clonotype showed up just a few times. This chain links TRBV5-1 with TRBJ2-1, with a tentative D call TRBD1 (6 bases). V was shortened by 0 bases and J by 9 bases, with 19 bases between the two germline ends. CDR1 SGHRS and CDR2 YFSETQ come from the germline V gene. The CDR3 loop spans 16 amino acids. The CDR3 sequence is CASSLAGTSPWGEQFF. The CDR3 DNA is TGCGCCAGCAGCTTGGCCGGGACATCTCCATGGGGTGAGCAGTTCTTC.

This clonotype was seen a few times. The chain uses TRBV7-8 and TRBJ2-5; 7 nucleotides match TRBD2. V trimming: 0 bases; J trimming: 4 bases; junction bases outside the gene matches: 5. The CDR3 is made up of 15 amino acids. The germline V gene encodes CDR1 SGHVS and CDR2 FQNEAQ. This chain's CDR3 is CASSLATGGRETQYF. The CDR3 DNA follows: TGTGCCAGCAGCTTAGCAACGGGGGGAAGAGAGACCCAGTACTTC.

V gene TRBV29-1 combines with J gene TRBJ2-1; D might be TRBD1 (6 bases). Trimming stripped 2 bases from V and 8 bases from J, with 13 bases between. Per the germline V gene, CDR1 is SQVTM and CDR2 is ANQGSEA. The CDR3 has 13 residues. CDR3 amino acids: CSVEPNREYEQFF. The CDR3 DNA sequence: TGCAGCGTTGAACCGAACAGGGAGTATGAGCAGTTCTTC.